This record covers a single TCR beta chain. This clonotype has just a few counts. The antigen this receptor binds is unknown. The input lacks base qualities; no much larger clone sits a single base away. Via the germline V gene (reference sequence), CDR1 is DFQATT and CDR2 SNEGSKA. The trim is 6 bases for V and 8 bases for J, with a gap of 12 bases between the germline ends. Including cysteine and phenylalanine, the CDR3 has 11 amino acids. Kept here is only the CDR3 DNA, which spans 33 bases and is read in frame from base 1. Library generation was performed with RT-PCR. Sequenced on an Illumina HiSeq 2500. In-frame beta chains were kept once TCRdb had trimmed the public reads at Q25 with fastp and called clones with MiXCR. Each CDR3 protein gets just one entry, which takes the most common genes and DNA from the rows behind it. Counted in this sample were 200,000 to 300,000 distinct CDR3 sequences; approximately 12% of them appeared once. The ten largest clones capture more than 7% of the sample.

This specimen comes from a study of response to subunit inactivated influenza vaccine (dated by TCRdb to 2016 to 2018). Some background on the complete study: The study used deep quantitative T cell receptor repertoire profiling to track responses to a trivalent subunit inactivated influenza vaccine. Broad study findings and their caveats: According to the authors, only a limited number of new T cells may be recruited by each seasonal influenza vaccination.

The sample here was non-naive T cells sorted from PBMCs, taken roughly 2 weeks before vaccination. Explained via the paper, the cell subset or site label denotes: memory T cell fraction. This receptor was obtained from a man aged 50-59 years who received an inactivated influenza vaccine. Donor details come from another sample of the same person, matched by shared clones. The chain links TRBV20-1 with TRBJ2-3, with the D gene too uncertain to name. The CDR3 has the sequence CSAHIAPTQYF. The bases read TGCAGTGCGCATATAGCCCCTACGCAGTATTTT.